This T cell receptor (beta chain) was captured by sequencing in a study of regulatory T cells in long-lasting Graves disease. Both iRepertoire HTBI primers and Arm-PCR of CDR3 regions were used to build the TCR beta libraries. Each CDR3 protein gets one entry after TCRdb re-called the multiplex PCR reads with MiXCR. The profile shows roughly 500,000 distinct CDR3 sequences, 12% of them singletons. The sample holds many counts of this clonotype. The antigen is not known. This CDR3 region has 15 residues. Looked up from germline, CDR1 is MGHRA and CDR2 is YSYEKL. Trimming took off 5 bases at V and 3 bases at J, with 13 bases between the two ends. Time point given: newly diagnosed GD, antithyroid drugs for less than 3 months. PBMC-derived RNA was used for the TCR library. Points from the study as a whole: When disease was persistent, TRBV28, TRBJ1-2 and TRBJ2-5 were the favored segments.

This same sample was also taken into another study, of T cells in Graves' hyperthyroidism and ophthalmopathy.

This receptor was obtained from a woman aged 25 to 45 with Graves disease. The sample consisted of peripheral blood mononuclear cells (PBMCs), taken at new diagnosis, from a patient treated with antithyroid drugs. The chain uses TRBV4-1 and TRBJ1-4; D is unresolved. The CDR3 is CASSETLAANEKLFF. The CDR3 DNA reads TGCGCCAGCAGCGAGACGTTGGCGGCTAATGAAAAACTGTTTTTT.